Sequencing of this TCR beta chain was carried out in a study of T cells after yellow fever vaccination. CDR1 MDHEN and CDR2 SYDVKM come from the germline V gene. Trimming left V 8 bases short and J 1 base short, with 15 bases between. There are 14 residues in the CDR3. TCRdb reprocessed the 5' RACE reads via MiXCR and lists one record per CDR3 protein. The sample carries about 68,000 distinct CDR3 sequences, around 7% recorded once. This clonotype was picked up many times. The material sequenced was CD8+ T cells sorted from PBMCs, taken approximately 40 days after the first yellow fever vaccination. The source of this sequence is a young man who received the YFV17D yellow fever vaccine. This chain uses TRBV28 with TRBJ2-7; TRBD2 is a possible D gene (5 bases). The CDR3 here is CASSNVRGSYEQYF. The DNA for the CDR3 is TGTGCCAGCTCCAATGTACGGGGTTCCTACGAGCAGTACTTC.